Presented here are 21 T cell receptor beta chains from one specimen sequenced in a study of read filtering for tumor transcriptome and immune sequencing. From about 400 ng of RNA, a library with molecular barcoded alpha/delta and beta/gamma adaptors was made. TCRdb re-derived calls from the reads in MiXCR, one entry per CDR3 protein. The sample has 100,000 to 150,000 distinct CDR3 sequences; 10% to 15% are singletons. Specimen: a population of CD138-negative cells sorted from bone marrow. These receptors came from a donor aged 40 or older with multiple myeloma.

There are many counts of this clonotype. V and J are TRBV29-1 and TRBJ1-4; tentative D call: TRBD1 (5 bases). V lost 6 bases and J 6 bases, leaving 17 bases between the germline ends. The CDR3 is 14 residues long. Per the germline V gene, CDR1 is SQVTM and CDR2 is ANQGSEA. CDR3 DNA: TGCAGCGTCCGCCAGGGATTTGTAGATGAAAAACTGTTTTTT. This translates into CSVRQGFVDEKLFF.

A few counts support this clonotype. This sequence joins TRBV20-1 and TRBJ1-1, with D unresolved. V was pared by 0 bases and J by 4 bases, with 12 bases between. The CDR3 totals 14 residues. Germline values: CDR1 DFQATT, CDR2 SNEGSKA (reference sequence). The CDR3 loop is CSARDPKGSTEAFF. The CDR3, as DNA: TGCAGTGCTAGAGATCCGAAAGGGAGCACTGAAGCTTTCTTT.

This clonotype was counted ten times or more. The CDR3 protein is CASSDTNREKLFF. As DNA, the CDR3 is TGCGCCAGCAGCGACACCAATCGGGAAAAACTGTTTTTT. The chain combines TRBV5-1 with TRBJ1-4; no clear D. V lost 4 bases and J lost 8, with 12 bases in between. CDR3 length: 13 amino acids. Germline CDR1 reads SGHRS; CDR2 reads YFSETQ.

This clonotype has ten or more counts. The rearrangement joins TRBV7-2 to TRBJ2-2; D is undetermined. V lost 3 bases to trimming and J lost 3 bases, with 11 bases between them. Germline assignment: CDR1 SGHTA and CDR2 FQGNSA. The CDR3 contains 15 residues. The CDR3 loop is CASSLGTGDTGELFF. CDR3 nucleotide sequence: TGTGCCAGCAGCTTGGGAACCGGAGACACCGGGGAGCTGTTTTTT.

The chain recombines TRBV3-1 with TRBJ2-2; possibly TRBD1 or TRBD2 for D (5 bases each). Trimming left V 2 bases short and J 6 bases short, with 7 bases between. CDR1 is LGHDT and CDR2 is YNNKEL in the germline V gene (reference sequence). This CDR3 region has 13 residues. The CDR3 reads CASSQRGPGELFF. The CDR3 nucleotides are TGTGCCAGCAGCCAACGGGGACCCGGGGAGCTGTTTTTT. Full variable domain (rest looked up from reference TRBV3-1 and TRBJ2-2): DTAVSQTPKYLVTQMGNDKSIKCEQNLGHDTMYWYKQDSKKFLKIMFSYNNKELIINETVPNRFSPKSPDKAHLNLHINSLELGDSAVYFCASSQRGPGELFFGEGSRLTVL.

The rearrangement joins TRBV28 to TRBJ1-5, with D uncertain. The CDR3 extends over 12 amino acids. In germline, CDR1 is MDHEN, CDR2 SYDVKM. Trimming removed 4 bases at V and 9 bases at J, with 10 bases between. For the CDR3, the DNA is TGTGCCAGCAGTTCCCCCCTGGGGCCCCAGCATTTT. Translating it yields CASSSPLGPQHF.

The chain employs TRBV20-1 and TRBJ2-5; 12 positions agree with TRBD2. The CDR3 consists of 18 residues. The germline CDR1 and CDR2 sequences are DFQATT and SNEGSKA (reference sequence). V dropped 6 bases and J dropped 2; count of bases not matched to a gene: 16. The CDR3, as DNA: TGCAGTGCCTACCCTGGGACTAGCGGGCAGCCTATGCAAGAGACCCAGTACTTC. As protein: CSAYPGTSGQPMQETQYF.

This clonotype appeared many times. The genes are TRBV7-8 and TRBJ1-2; D is possibly TRBD1 (6 bases). Looked up from germline, CDR1 is SGHVS and CDR2 is FQNEAQ. The CDR3 extends over 16 amino acids. V lost 1 base and J 4 bases, leaving 16 bases between the germline ends. CDR3 in amino acids: CASSLEGDTRPYGYTF. Written as DNA, the CDR3 is TGTGCCAGCAGCTTAGAAGGGGACACCAGACCCTATGGCTACACCTTC. Combining the CDR3 with reference TRBV7-8 and TRBJ1-2 gives the whole variable domain GAGVSQSPRYKVAKRGQDVALRCDPISGHVSLFWYQQALGQGPEFLTYFQNEAQLDKSGLPSDRFFAERPEGSVSTLKIQRTQQEDSAVYLCASSLEGDTRPYGYTFGSGTRLTVV.

This clonotype was seen repeatedly, ten times or more. This chain's CDR3 is CASSFLAWQETQYF. In nucleotides, the CDR3 is TGTGCCAGCAGCTTTTTAGCGTGGCAAGAGACCCAGTACTTC. The chain joins TRBV7-2 to TRBJ2-5; D is possibly TRBD2 (5 bases). V dropped 3 bases and J dropped 2 bases, with 10 bases sitting between them. Germline CDR1 SGHTA, CDR2 FQGNSA. The CDR3 contains 14 residues.

Ten or more counts support this clonotype. The chain employs TRBV6-2 or TRBV6-3 and TRBJ2-1; TRBD2 aligns across 9 bases. Germline values: CDR1 MNHEY, CDR2 SVGEGT. V lost 3 bases to trimming and J lost 5 bases; unmatched junction nucleotides: 11. The CDR3 loop spans 17 amino acids. The chain's CDR3 is CASSYPGGGRAHNEQFF. The CDR3 nucleotides read TGTGCCAGCAGTTATCCCGGAGGCGGGAGGGCCCACAATGAGCAGTTCTTC.

This clonotype is classed as medium-sized. The chain is built from TRBV2 and TRBJ2-1; D might be TRBD1 or TRBD2, each matching 9 bases. Trimming stripped 6 bases from V and 0 bases from J, with 36 bases between. Per germline, CDR1 SNHLY and CDR2 FYNNEI. CDR3 length equals 23 residues. The CDR3 region is CASREQGAQVLAGVYSSYNEQFF. The CDR3 DNA sequence: TGTGCCAGCAGGGAACAGGGGGCTCAGGTTTTAGCGGGAGTGTATAGCTCCTACAATGAGCAGTTCTTC.

This clonotype was recorded many times. The rearrangement joins TRBV6-1 to TRBJ2-1, with TRBD2 matching 9 bases. CDR3 size: 16 residues. The V and J ends lost 6 bases and 1 base, in that order; junction bases with no gene match: 7. Per the germline V gene, CDR1 is MNHNS and CDR2 is SASEGT. For the CDR3, the DNA is TGTGCCAGCAGGGAACTAGCGGGTGGTTCCTACAATGAGCAGTTCTTC. This codes for CASRELAGGSYNEQFF.

This clonotype was recorded at least ten times. The chain links TRBV7-2 to TRBJ2-7; D remains ambiguous. The V and J ends lost 4 bases and 4 bases respectively, with 8 bases between them. This CDR3 region has 12 residues. The V gene's germline CDR1 is SGHTA and CDR2 FQGNSA. In nucleotides, the CDR3 is TGTGCCAGCAGCTCCAACCCATACGAGCAGTACTTC. Residues: CASSSNPYEQYF.

About this clonotype itself: With a far larger clone one base away, a read error is the likely cause. V and J are TRBV7-9 and TRBJ2-7, with 8 bases aligning to TRBD1. There are 13 residues in the CDR3. Per germline, CDR1 SEHNR and CDR2 FQNEAQ (reference sequence). V trimming: 8 bases; J trimming: 3 bases; junction bases outside the gene matches: 6. CDR3 region: CASGPGGGYEQYF. CDR3 nucleotides: TGTGCCAGCGGCCCAGGGGGCGGCTACGAGCAGTACTTC.

This clonotype has a count of ten or more. The chain employs TRBV7-8 and TRBJ2-1, with D perhaps TRBD1 (5 bases). The germline CDR1 and CDR2 sequences are SGHVS and FQNEAQ. V lost 5 bases and J 6 bases, leaving 20 bases between the germline ends. The CDR3 is made up of 16 amino acids. The CDR3 sequence: CASSVQGTSYGNEQFF. In nucleotides, the CDR3 is TGTGCCAGCAGCGTCCAGGGTACTTCCTACGGCAATGAGCAGTTCTTC.

This clonotype has a count of ten or more. The rearrangement links TRBV20-1 to TRBJ2-7, with a weak D call TRBD2 (6 bases). The CDR3 runs to 11 residues. V dropped 6 bases and J dropped 2 bases, with 8 bases sitting between them. Germline V CDR1 and CDR2: DFQATT, SNEGSKA (reference sequence). CDR3 sequence: CSARTTYEQYF. Written as DNA, the CDR3 is TGCAGTGCCAGGACTACCTACGAGCAGTACTTC.

In its sample, this clonotype was seen many times. V and J are TRBV20-1 and TRBJ1-1, with a possible D match to TRBD1 (6 bases). V lost 2 bases and J lost 0, with 10 bases in between. The CDR3 extends over 14 amino acids. Germline CDR1 and CDR2: DFQATT and SNEGSKA (reference sequence). CDR3 sequence (DNA): TGCAGTGCTAGATGGGGGCGGATGAACACTGAAGCTTTCTTT. Its protein is CSARWGRMNTEAFF.

The rearrangement links TRBV18 to TRBJ1-5; D gene ambiguous. The ends were cut back, 3 bases at V and 3 bases at J, with 12 bases in the middle. The CDR3 loop spans 15 amino acids. From germline, CDR1 is KGHSH and CDR2 LQKENI. The DNA for the CDR3 is TGTGCCAGCTCACCCCCGGGAGGGCACAATCAGCCCCAGCATTTT. Translated: CASSPPGGHNQPQHF.

This clonotype was detected ten times or more. V gene TRBV9 combines with J gene TRBJ2-1, with 7 positions matching TRBD1. The CDR3 contains 15 residues. J gave up 10 bases and V 2 bases, and 12 bases lay outside the gene matches. Germline V gene lookup returns CDR1 SGDLS and CDR2 YYNGEE. The CDR3 sequence: CASSVTDLGQSEQFF. The CDR3 bases are TGTGCCAGCAGCGTCACAGATTTGGGACAGAGCGAGCAGTTCTTC.

This clonotype was recorded at least ten times. The chain is built from TRBV6-6 and TRBJ1-5; D ambiguous. Trimming pared 2 bases from V and 4 bases from J, leaving 6 bases between. Germline V lookup: CDR1 MNHNY, CDR2 SVGAGI (reference sequence). The CDR3 loop spans 13 amino acids. CDR3 sequence (DNA): TGTGCCAGCAGTTACGTGGTAAATCAGCCCCAGCATTTT. This sequence encodes CASSYVVNQPQHF.

Only a few counts were recorded for this clonotype. This sequence joins TRBV20-1 and TRBJ2-5, with D unclear. Germline V gives CDR1 DFQATT, CDR2 SNEGSKA (reference sequence). V shed 5 bases and J shed 0 bases, with 16 bases lying between them. The CDR3 consists of 15 residues. This CDR3 is CSAQPSSPNQETQYF. The CDR3, as DNA: TGCAGTGCTCAGCCCTCCTCTCCCAACCAAGAGACCCAGTACTTC.